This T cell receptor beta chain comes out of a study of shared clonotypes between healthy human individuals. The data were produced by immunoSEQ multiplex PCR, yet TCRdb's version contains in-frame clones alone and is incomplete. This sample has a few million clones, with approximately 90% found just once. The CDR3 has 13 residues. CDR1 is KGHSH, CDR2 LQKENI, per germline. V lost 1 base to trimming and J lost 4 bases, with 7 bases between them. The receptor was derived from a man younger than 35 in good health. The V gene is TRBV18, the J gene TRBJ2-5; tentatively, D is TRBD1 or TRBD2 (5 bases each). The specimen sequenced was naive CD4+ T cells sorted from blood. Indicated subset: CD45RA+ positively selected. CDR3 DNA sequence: TGTGCCAGCTCACCACTGGGGACAGAGACCCAGTACTTC. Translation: CASSPLGTETQYF. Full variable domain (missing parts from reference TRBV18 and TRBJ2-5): NAGVMQNPRHLVRRRGQEARLRCSPMKGHSHVYWYRQLPEEGLKFMVYLQKENIIDESGMPKERFSAEFPKEGPSILRIQQVVRGDSAAYFCASSPLGTETQYFGPGTRLLVL.